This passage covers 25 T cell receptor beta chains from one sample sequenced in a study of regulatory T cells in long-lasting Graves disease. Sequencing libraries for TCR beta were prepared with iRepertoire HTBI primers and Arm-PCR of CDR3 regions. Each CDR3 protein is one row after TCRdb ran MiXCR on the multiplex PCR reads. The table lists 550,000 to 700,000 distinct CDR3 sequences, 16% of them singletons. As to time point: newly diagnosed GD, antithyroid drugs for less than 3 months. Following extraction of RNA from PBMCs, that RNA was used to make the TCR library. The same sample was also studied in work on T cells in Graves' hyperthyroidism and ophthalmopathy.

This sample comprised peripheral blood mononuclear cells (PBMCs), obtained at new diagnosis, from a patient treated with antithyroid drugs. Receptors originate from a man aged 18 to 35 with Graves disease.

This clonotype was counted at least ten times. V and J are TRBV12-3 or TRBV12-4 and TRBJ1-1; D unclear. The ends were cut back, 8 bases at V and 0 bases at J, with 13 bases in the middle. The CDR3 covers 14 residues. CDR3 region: CASGQSGVNTEAFF. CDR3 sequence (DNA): TGTGCCAGCGGCCAATCAGGAGTGAACACTGAAGCTTTCTTT.

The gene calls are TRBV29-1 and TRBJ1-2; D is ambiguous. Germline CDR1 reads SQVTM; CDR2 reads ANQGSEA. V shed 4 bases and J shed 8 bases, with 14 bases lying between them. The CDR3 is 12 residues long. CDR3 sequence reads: CSVALSTRGYTF. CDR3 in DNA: TGCAGCGTTGCTCTGTCTACGAGGGGCTACACCTTC. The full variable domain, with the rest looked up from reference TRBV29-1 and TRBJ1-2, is SAVISQKPSRDICQRGTSLTIQCQVDSQVTMMFWYRQQPGQSLTLIATANQGSEATYESGFVIDKFPISRPNLTFSTLTVSNMSPEDSSIYLCSVALSTRGYTFGSGTRLTVV.

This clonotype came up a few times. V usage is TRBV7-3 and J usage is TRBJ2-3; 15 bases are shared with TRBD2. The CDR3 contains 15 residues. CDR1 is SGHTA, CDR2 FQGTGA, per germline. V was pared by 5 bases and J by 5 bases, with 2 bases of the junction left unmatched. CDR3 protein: CASSMGLAGGDTQYF. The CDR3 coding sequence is TGTGCCAGCAGCATGGGACTAGCGGGAGGAGATACGCAGTATTTT.

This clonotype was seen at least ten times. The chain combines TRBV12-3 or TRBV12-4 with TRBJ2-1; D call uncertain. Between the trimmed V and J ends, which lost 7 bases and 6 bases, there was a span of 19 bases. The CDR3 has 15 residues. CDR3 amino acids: CASTARPALGNEQFF. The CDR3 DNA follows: TGTGCCAGCACCGCGCGGCCAGCACTCGGCAATGAGCAGTTCTTC.

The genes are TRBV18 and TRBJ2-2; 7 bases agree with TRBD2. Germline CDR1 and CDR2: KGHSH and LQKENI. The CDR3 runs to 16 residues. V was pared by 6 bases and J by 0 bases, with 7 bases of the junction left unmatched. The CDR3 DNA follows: TGTGCCAGCTCCCTAGCGGTCCTAACGAACACCGGGGAGCTGTTTTTT. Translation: CASSLAVLTNTGELFF. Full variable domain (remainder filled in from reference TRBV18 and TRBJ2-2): NAGVMQNPRHLVRRRGQEARLRCSPMKGHSHVYWYRQLPEEGLKFMVYLQKENIIDESGMPKERFSAEFPKEGPSILRIQQVVRGDSAAYFCASSLAVLTNTGELFFGEGSRLTVL.

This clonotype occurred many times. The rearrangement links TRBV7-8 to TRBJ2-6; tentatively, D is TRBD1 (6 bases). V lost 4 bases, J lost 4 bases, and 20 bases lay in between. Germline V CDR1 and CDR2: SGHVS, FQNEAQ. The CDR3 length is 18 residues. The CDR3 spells CASSSDLQGWSGANVLTF. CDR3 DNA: TGTGCCAGCAGCTCAGACCTGCAGGGGTGGTCCGGGGCCAACGTCCTGACTTTC.

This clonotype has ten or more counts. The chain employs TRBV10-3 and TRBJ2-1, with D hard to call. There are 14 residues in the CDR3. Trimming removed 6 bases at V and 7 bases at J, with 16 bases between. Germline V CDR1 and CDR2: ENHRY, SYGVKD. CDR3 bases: TGTGCCATCAGGCCATTGGGTGCGGAGAATGAGCAGTTCTTC. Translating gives CAIRPLGAENEQFF.

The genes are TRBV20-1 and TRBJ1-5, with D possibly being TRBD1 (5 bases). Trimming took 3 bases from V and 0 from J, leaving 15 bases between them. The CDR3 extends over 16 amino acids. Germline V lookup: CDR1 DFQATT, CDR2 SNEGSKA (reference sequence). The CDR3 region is CSARGWGDPSNQPQHF. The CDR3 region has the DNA TGCAGTGCTAGGGGCTGGGGGGACCCTAGCAATCAGCCCCAGCATTTT.

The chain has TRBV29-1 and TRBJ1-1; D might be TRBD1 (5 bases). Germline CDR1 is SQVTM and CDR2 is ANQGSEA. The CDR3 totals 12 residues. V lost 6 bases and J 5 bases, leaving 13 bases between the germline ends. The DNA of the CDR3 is TGCAGCGTGCAGGGTCGTGCAACTGAAGCTTTCTTT. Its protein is CSVQGRATEAFF.

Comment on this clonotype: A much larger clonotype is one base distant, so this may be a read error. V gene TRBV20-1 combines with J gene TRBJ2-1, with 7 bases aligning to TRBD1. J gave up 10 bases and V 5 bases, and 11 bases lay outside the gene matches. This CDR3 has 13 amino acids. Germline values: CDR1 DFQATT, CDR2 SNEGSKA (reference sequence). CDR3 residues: CSARRDSFSEQFF. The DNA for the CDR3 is TGCAGTGCTCGCCGGGACAGCTTTAGCGAGCAGTTCTTC.

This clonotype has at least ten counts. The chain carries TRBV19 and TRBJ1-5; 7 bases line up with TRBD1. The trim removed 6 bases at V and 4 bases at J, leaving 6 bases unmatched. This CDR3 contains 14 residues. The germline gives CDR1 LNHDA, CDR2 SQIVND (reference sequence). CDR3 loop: CASRGGQANQPQHF. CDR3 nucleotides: TGTGCCAGTAGGGGAGGACAGGCTAATCAGCCCCAGCATTTT.

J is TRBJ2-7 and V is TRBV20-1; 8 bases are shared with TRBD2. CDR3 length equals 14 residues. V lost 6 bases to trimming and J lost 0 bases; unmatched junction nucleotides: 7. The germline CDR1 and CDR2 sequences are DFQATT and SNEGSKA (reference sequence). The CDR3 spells CSARIAGSSYEQYF. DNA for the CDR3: TGCAGTGCAAGAATAGCGGGAAGCTCCTACGAGCAGTACTTC.

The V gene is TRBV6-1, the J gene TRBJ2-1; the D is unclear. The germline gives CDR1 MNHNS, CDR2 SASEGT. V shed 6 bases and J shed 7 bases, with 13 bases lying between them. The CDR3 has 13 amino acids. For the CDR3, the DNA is TGTGCCAGCAGCCCCTCGACCAGTAATGAGCAGTTCTTC. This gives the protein CASSPSTSNEQFF.

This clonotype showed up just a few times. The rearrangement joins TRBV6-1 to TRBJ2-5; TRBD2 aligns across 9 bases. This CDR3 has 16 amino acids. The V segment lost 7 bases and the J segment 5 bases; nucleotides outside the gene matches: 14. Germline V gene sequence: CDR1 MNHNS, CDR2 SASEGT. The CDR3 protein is CASTGGRAFMGETQYF. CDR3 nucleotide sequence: TGTGCCAGCACGGGCGGGAGGGCCTTTATGGGTGAGACCCAGTACTTC.

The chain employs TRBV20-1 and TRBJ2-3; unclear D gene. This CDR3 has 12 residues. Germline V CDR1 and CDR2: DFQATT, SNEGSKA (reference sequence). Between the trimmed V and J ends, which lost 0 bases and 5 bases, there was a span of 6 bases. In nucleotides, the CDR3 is TGCAGTGCTAGAGATCTTAAAGATACGCAGTATTTT. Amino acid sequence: CSARDLKDTQYF.

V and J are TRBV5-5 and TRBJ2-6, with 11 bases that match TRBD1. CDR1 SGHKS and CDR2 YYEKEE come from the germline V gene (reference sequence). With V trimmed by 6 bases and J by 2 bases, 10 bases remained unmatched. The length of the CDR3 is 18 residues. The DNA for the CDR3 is TGTGCCAGCATCAGCTTAGGACAGGGGGCGACTGGGGCCAACGTCCTGACTTTC. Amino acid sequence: CASISLGQGATGANVLTF.

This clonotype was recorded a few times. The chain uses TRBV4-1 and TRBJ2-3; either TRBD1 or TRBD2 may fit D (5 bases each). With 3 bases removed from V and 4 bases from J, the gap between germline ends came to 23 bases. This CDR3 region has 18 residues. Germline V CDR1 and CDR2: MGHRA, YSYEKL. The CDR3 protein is CASSHPGLAPGRSDTQYF. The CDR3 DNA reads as TGCGCCAGCAGCCACCCGGGCTTAGCCCCGGGACGCTCAGATACGCAGTATTTT.

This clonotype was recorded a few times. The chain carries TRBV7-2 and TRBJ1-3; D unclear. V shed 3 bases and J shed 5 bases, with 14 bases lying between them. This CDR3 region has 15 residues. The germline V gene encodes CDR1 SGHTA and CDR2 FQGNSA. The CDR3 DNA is TGTGCCAGCAGCTTTTCGACCGAAACCCGAAACACCATATATTTT. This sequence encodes CASSFSTETRNTIYF.

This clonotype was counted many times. The chain's CDR3 is CASSSGRTTYNEQFF. The CDR3 nucleotides read TGTGCCAGCAGCTCAGGGCGGACAACCTACAATGAGCAGTTCTTC. The V and J genes are TRBV7-9 and TRBJ2-1; tentatively, D is TRBD1 (5 bases). Germline CDR1 reads SEHNR; CDR2 reads FQNEAQ (reference sequence). The CDR3 is 15 residues long. The germline V and J ends were trimmed by 4 bases and 2 bases, with 12 bases remaining between them.

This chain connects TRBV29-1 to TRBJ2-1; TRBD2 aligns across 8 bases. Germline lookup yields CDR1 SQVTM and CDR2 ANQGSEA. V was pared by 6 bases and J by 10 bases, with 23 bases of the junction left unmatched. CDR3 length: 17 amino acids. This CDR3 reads CSVDGTRGKLGGPEQFF. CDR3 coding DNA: TGCAGCGTAGATGGGACTAGGGGGAAACTTGGGGGCCCGGAGCAGTTCTTC.

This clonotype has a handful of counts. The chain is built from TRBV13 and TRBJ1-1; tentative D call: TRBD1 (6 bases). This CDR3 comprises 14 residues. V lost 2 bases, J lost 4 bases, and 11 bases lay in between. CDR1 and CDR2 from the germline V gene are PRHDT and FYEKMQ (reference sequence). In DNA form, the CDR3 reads TGTGCCAGCAGCTTACAGGGGTTCGCCACTGAAGCTTTCTTT. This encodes CASSLQGFATEAFF.

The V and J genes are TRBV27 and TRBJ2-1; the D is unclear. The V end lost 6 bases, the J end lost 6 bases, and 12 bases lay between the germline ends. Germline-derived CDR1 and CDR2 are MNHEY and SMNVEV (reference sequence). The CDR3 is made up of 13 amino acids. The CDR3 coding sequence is TGTGCCAGCAGAAAACCGCCTTCCAATGAGCAGTTCTTC. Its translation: CASRKPPSNEQFF.

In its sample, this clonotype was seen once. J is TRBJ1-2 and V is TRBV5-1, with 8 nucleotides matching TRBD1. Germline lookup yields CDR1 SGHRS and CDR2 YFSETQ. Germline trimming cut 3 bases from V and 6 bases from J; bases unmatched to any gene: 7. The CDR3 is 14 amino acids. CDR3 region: CASSSGQGMDGYTF. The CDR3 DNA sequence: TGCGCCAGCAGCTCAGGACAGGGAATGGATGGCTACACCTTC.

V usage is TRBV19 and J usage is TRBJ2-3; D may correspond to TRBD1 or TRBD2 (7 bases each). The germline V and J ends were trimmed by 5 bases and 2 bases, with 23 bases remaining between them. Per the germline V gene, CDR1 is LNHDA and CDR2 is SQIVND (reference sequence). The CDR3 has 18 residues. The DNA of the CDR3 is TGTGCCAGTAGTTTAGGAGGACAGGCGGGGGCATTCACAGATACGCAGTATTTT. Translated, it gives CASSLGGQAGAFTDTQYF.

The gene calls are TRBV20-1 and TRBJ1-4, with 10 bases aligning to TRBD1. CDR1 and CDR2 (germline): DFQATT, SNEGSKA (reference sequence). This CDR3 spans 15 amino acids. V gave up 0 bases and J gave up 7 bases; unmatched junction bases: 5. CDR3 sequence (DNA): TGCAGTGCTAGAGATGGGGGACAGGGGACTGAAAAACTGTTTTTT. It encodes CSARDGGQGTEKLFF.